The rows below give T cell receptor beta chains drawn from one sample of a study of T cell changes during pregnancy in multiple sclerosis. Sequenced by immunoSEQ multiplex PCR; TCRdb stores in-frame clones only, minus some. The sample contains tens of thousands of clones, 90% of which appear only once. Sequencing was performed on peripheral blood, taken in the third trimester of pregnancy. The receptors derive from a female donor in good health, enrolled as a control in a pregnancy study. CDR3s include the opening cysteine and the closing phenylalanine or tryptophan. Fields, in order: V gene, CDR3 length, CDR3 protein.

TRBV27	14	CASSPQGHEQPQHF
TRBV27	14	CASSSGQGVDTQYF
TRBV19	13	CASSPIQRAEAFF
TRBV6-5	16	CASSWDTNRGNTEAFF
TRBV11-2	15	CASSLSAGVNTEAFF
TRBV19	16	CASSSRQGAVGNTIYF
TRBV5-1	13	CASSLTNTGELFF
TRBV6-1	13	CASSVEDRGFFFF
TRBV18	15	CASSREASKGYGYTF
TRBV9	15	CASSLGTGVRNEQFF
TRBV6-5	16	CASSFRLAGGSYEQYF
TRBV15	13	CATSRDRGNTIYF
TRBV7-2	14	CASQEGSSYNEQFF
TRBV2	15	CASSEGVSAAGELFF
TRBV9	13	CASSAGHTQPQHF
TRBV25-1	15	CASSDRGEGGYEQYF
TRBV7-6	15	CASSLGDYRSEKLFF
TRBV27	14	CASSLSTTGNEQFF
TRBV10-3	15	CAIRRSGDPSYEQYF
TRBV7-2	16	CASSPHLGHPTGELFF